This TCR beta chain was recorded in a study of blood T cells in healthy people across ages. Study-level results: Age advanced and TCR beta diversity per million T cells fell, roughly linearly.

Concerning this clonotype itself: Its antigen is undetermined.

Sample-barcoded 5' priming and a J-beta primer mix drove a second PCR of about 6 to 12 cycles. Each CDR3 protein is one row after TCRdb ran MiXCR on the 5' RACE reads. The sample holds 800,000 to 1,300,000 distinct CDR3 sequences, under 30% seen once. Germline V gene data show CDR1 as SEHNR and CDR2 as FQNEAQ (reference sequence). The CDR3 spans 15 residues. The germline V and J ends were trimmed by 5 bases and 2 bases, with 10 bases remaining between them. A further study also used this sample, focusing on T cells of mothers and their children.

Sequences were obtained from blood. The source is a girl aged 2-9 years in good health. This chain joins TRBV7-9 and TRBJ1-6; D call uncertain. The CDR3 DNA reads as TGTGCCAGCAGCGACCCAGGTGCCTATAATTCACCCCTCCACTTT. This encodes CASSDPGAYNSPLHF.